This TCR beta chain was recovered during a study of T cell responses to AZD1222 COVID-19 vaccine. TCRdb's table, derived via immunoSEQ multiplex PCR, lists solely in-frame clones and lacks some. The sample has tens of thousands of clones; roughly 92% are singletons. V trimming: 4 bases; J trimming: 8 bases; junction bases outside the gene matches: 12. The CDR3 is made up of 16 amino acids. CDR1 is KGHSH and CDR2 is LQKENI in the germline V gene. The input for sequencing was peripheral blood, taken 28 days after the second AZD1222 dose. The chain carries TRBV18 and TRBJ1-2; 11 nucleotides agree with TRBD1. This receptor was taken from an adult who received the AZD1222 COVID-19 vaccine. The DNA for the CDR3 is TGTGCCAGCTCACTCTCCCGGACAGGGGGCGAAGGGGGCTACACCTTC. It encodes CASSLSRTGGEGGYTF.